This T cell receptor (beta chain) was observed in a study of cytomegalovirus exposure and HLA in healthy donors. As for this clone: Its antigen is not identified.

Study results and caveats: In a later analysis, HLA-associated beta chains showed higher expansion and lower generation probabilities than comparable chains. Some TCR beta chains (roughly 160 of them) were listed as cytomegalovirus-associated.

The PCR had 60 Vbeta and 13 Jbeta primers. Produced via immunoSEQ multiplex PCR; TCRdb's table is partial and in-frame only. The table has 90,000 to 100,000 clones, roughly 80% seen once. The CDR3 contains 14 residues. The V segment lost 7 bases and the J segment 3 bases; nucleotides outside the gene matches: 9. CDR1 and CDR2 (germline): MNHEY, SVGAGI. The gene calls are TRBV6-5 and TRBJ2-7, with TRBD1 identical over 7 bases. Sequencing was performed on PBMCs. The receptor was derived from a middle-aged man in good health and CMV-seropositive. In nucleotides, the CDR3 is TGTGCCAGCAAAGCGTTAACAGGGGTCTACGAGCAGTACTTC. Amino acid sequence: CASKALTGVYEQYF.